This TCR beta chain is drawn from a study of blood T cell repertoires in COVID-19. Only in-frame clones appear in the TCRdb table, and some are missing; sequencing was by immunoSEQ multiplex PCR. The repertoire has more than 95,000 clones, roughly 90% of them found once; the top ten carry 7.6%. The receptor was isolated from a man in his fifties or sixties with acute or convalescent COVID-19. The sample was peripheral blood.

The CDR3 sequence: CASSPRQGDTEAFF. CDR3 bases: TGTGCCAGCAGCCCCCGACAGGGGGATACTGAAGCTTTCTTT. The chain combines TRBV11-3 with TRBJ1-1; TRBD1 matches at 9 bases. The ends lost 5 bases at V and 5 bases at J; junction bases unmatched: 6. Germline V gives CDR1 SGHNT, CDR2 YENEEA. The CDR3 extends over 14 amino acids.